Shown below are 3 T cell receptor beta chains from a single sample sequenced in a study of regulatory T cells in long-lasting Graves disease. The TCR beta library used iRepertoire HTBI primers with Arm-PCR amplification of CDR3. Via MiXCR, TCRdb re-called the multiplex PCR reads, giving one row per CDR3 protein. The profile shows 300,000 to 500,000 distinct CDR3 sequences, around 21% of them singletons. Stated time point: persistent/refractory GD, antithyroid drugs over 5 years with positive TRAb. Extracted RNA from PBMCs served as the source of the TCR library. Sequencing was performed on peripheral blood mononuclear cells (PBMCs), taken when the disease was refractory, from a patient treated with antithyroid drugs. These receptors originate from a female donor with Graves disease.

Concerning this clonotype: This CDR3 is missing its conserved last phenylalanine or tryptophan, likely due to a read error. The chain joins TRBV3-1 to TRBJ2-7; D unresolved. CDR3 length: 11 residues. CDR1 and CDR2 (germline): LGHDT, YNNKEL (reference sequence). Trimming left V 4 bases short and J 1 base short, with 2 bases between. CDR3: CASSRSYEQYS. As DNA, the CDR3 is TGTGCCAGCAGCCGGTCCTACGAGCAGTACTCC.

The chain carries TRBV4-1 and TRBJ1-4; 8 positions match TRBD1. V lost 0 bases and J lost 4; bases outside the gene matches: 10. The CDR3 covers 18 residues. Germline CDR1 reads MGHRA; CDR2 reads YSYEKL. CDR3 sequence: CASSQDSVRDRYNEKLFF. The CDR3 DNA is TGCGCCAGCAGCCAAGATTCTGTGCGGGACAGGTATAATGAAAAACTGTTTTTT.

This clonotype was seen at least ten times. The chain recombines TRBV20-1 with TRBJ1-4, with 7 bases aligning to TRBD1. This CDR3 has 15 residues. Germline values: CDR1 DFQATT, CDR2 SNEGSKA (reference sequence). V trimming: 5 bases; J trimming: 0 bases; junction bases outside the gene matches: 6. The CDR3 DNA reads as TGCAGTGCTCAAGAACAGGGGCCAACTAATGAAAAACTGTTTTTT. It encodes CSAQEQGPTNEKLFF.